Below are 21 T cell receptor beta chains sequenced from a single sample in a study of T cells in Graves' hyperthyroidism and ophthalmopathy. Amplified TCR beta CDR3 regions derived from RNA transcripts. TCR CDR3 underwent first-round RT-PCR with the HTBI primer set. MiXCR, run by TCRdb on the multiplex PCR reads, gives a single entry per CDR3 protein. The sample lists over 250,000 distinct CDR3 sequences; approximately 17% were seen once. Material: blood. These receptors all come from a woman aged 55 to 70 with Graves' ophthalmopathy.

This clonotype was recorded many times. The chain uses TRBV13 and TRBJ2-7, with D maybe TRBD2 (6 bases). CDR1 is PRHDT, CDR2 FYEKMQ, per germline (reference sequence). V was trimmed by 3 bases and J by 5 bases, leaving 14 bases between them. This CDR3 is built from 14 residues. CDR3 loop: CASSFRGRENEQYF. The CDR3 coding sequence is TGTGCCAGCAGCTTTCGGGGTCGGGAGAACGAGCAGTACTTC.

With regard to this clonotype: This may be a read error: a much more frequent sequence differs by one nucleotide. The chain links TRBV20-1 to TRBJ1-2; 7 bases map to TRBD1. CDR3 size: 13 residues. Unmatched junction bases numbered 6, after V lost 5 bases and J lost 3 bases. Germline lookup yields CDR1 DFQATT and CDR2 SNEGSKA (reference sequence). The CDR3 DNA sequence: TGCAGTGCTCTTTACACAGGGGACTATGGCTACACCTTC. Its translation: CSALYTGDYGYTF.

This clonotype was recorded at least ten times. This rearrangement joins TRBV7-2 to TRBJ1-1; D possibly corresponds to TRBD1 (6 bases). Between the trimmed V and J ends, which lost 4 bases and 4 bases, there was a span of 19 bases. The CDR3 is 16 amino acids. The V gene's germline CDR1 is SGHTA and CDR2 FQGNSA. CDR3 protein: CASSYLGGFRPTEAFF. CDR3 in DNA: TGTGCCAGCAGCTATCTAGGGGGGTTTCGCCCCACTGAAGCTTTCTTT.

This clonotype has a count of ten or more. This chain connects TRBV12-3 or TRBV12-4 to TRBJ2-5; 7 bases align to TRBD1. This CDR3 is built from 13 residues. The V and J ends lost 6 bases and 2 bases, in that order; junction bases with no gene match: 3. The CDR3: CASSYRGQETQYF. CDR3 nucleotides: TGTGCCAGCAGCTACAGGGGTCAAGAGACCCAGTACTTC.

The rearrangement uses TRBV4-2 and TRBJ2-1; TRBD2 is a possible D gene (6 bases). The germline V gene encodes CDR1 LGHNA and CDR2 YNFKEQ. The V and J ends lost 0 bases and 9 bases respectively, with 12 bases between them. The CDR3 runs 14 residues. The CDR3 DNA reads as TGTGCCAGCAGCCAAGATCAGGAGGGCCGTGAGCAGTTCTTC. Residues: CASSQDQEGREQFF.

This clonotype appeared many times. The chain uses TRBV11-2 and TRBJ1-1; D is uncertain. Germline-derived CDR1 and CDR2 are SGHAT and FQNNGV. The CDR3 sequence is 13 residues long. V lost 5 bases and J lost 5, with 12 bases in between. The CDR3, as DNA: TGTGCCAGCAGCCCAGGCCGCGGTACTGAAGCTTTCTTT. Translated: CASSPGRGTEAFF. The whole variable domain, filled in from reference TRBV11-2 and TRBJ1-1, reads EAGVAQSPRYKIIEKRQSVAFWCNPISGHATLYWYQQILGQGPKLLIQFQNNGVVDDSQLPKDRFSAERLKGVDSTLKIQPAKLEDSAVYLCASSPGRGTEAFFGQGTRLTVV.

This clonotype was found many times. The genes are TRBV3-1 and TRBJ1-2; TRBD1 is a possible D gene (5 bases). Germline V gene lookup returns CDR1 LGHDT and CDR2 YNNKEL (reference sequence). The CDR3 has 13 amino acids. V lost 4 bases and J 4 bases, leaving 10 bases between the germline ends. CDR3 bases: TGTGCCAGCAGCCCCCTCGGGGGCTATGGCTACACCTTC. Translated, it gives CASSPLGGYGYTF.

In this sample, this clonotype turned up once. V gene TRBV2 combines with J gene TRBJ2-1, with D perhaps matching TRBD1 (5 bases). V gave up 2 bases and J gave up 6 bases, with 11 bases separating them. Germline V lookup: CDR1 SNHLY, CDR2 FYNNEI. CDR3 length: 14 residues. CDR3 region: CASSESRQGNEQFF. CDR3 DNA sequence: TGTGCCAGCAGTGAAAGTCGCCAGGGCAATGAGCAGTTCTTC.

This clonotype was found a few times. The J gene is TRBJ2-5, the V gene TRBV15; perhaps TRBD1 as D (5 bases). CDR3 length: 14 residues. The germline V gene encodes CDR1 LNHNV and CDR2 YYDKDF (reference sequence). V was pared by 3 bases and J by 0 bases, with 8 bases between. CDR3 bases: TGTGCCACCAGCAGTACAGGATACCAAGAGACCCAGTACTTC. This sequence encodes CATSSTGYQETQYF.

Here the CDR3 reads CATSDSRTAGELFF. For the CDR3, the DNA is TGTGCCACCAGTGATTCACGTACTGCCGGGGAGCTGTTTTTT. This chain links TRBV24-1 with TRBJ2-2; D is unresolved. Germline CDR1 KGHDR, CDR2 SFDVKD. The CDR3 sequence is 14 residues long. V lost 2 bases to trimming and J lost 6 bases, with 9 bases between them.

Turning to this clonotype: It may be a read error: a sequence one base away is much more abundant. The rearrangement joins TRBV24-1 to TRBJ2-2; 10 bases match TRBD2. The germline V gene has CDR1 KGHDR and CDR2 SFDVKD. This CDR3 has 16 amino acids. The CDR3 spells CATSDVSGRKTGELLF. Here the CDR3 DNA reads TGTGCCACCAGTGATGTTAGCGGGAGGAAGACCGGGGAGCTGCTTTTT.

This clonotype showed up many times. This chain uses TRBV15 with TRBJ2-7, with D perhaps matching TRBD1 (6 bases). CDR3 length equals 15 residues. The V gene lost 5 bases and the J gene lost 0 bases, with 14 bases spanning the gap. CDR1 and CDR2 from the germline V gene are LNHNV and YYDKDF (reference sequence). The DNA for the CDR3 is TGTGCCACCAGCGTACAGACAGGAATCTCCTACGAGCAGTACTTC. Translation gives CATSVQTGISYEQYF.

The rearrangement uses TRBV27 and TRBJ2-1, with TRBD2 matching 8 bases. CDR1 is MNHEY, CDR2 SMNVEV, per germline (reference sequence). The J segment lost 9 bases and the V segment lost 5 bases, leaving 9 bases of the junction unmatched. The CDR3 is 14 amino acids. CDR3 in amino acids: CASSLTGGPGEQFF. The CDR3 bases are TGTGCCAGCAGTCTTACGGGAGGGCCGGGTGAGCAGTTCTTC.

This clonotype showed up just a few times. V usage is TRBV3-1 and J usage is TRBJ2-7, with D unresolved. Trimming left V 0 bases short and J 4 bases short, with 4 bases between. The CDR3 length is 12 residues. Germline CDR1 LGHDT, CDR2 YNNKEL (reference sequence). CDR3 in amino acids: CASSQEPYEQYF. The CDR3 coding sequence is TGTGCCAGCAGCCAAGAACCTTACGAGCAGTACTTC.

The J gene is TRBJ2-3, the V gene TRBV15; D is perhaps TRBD1 (5 bases). Trimming took 6 bases from V and 7 from J, leaving 17 bases between them. The germline V gene has CDR1 LNHNV and CDR2 YYDKDF (reference sequence). The CDR3 loop spans 14 amino acids. CDR3 loop: CATSRLAQGYTQYF. The DNA of the CDR3 is TGTGCCACCAGTCGTCTTGCCCAGGGCTATACGCAGTATTTT.

The chain couples TRBV30 to TRBJ2-2, with 13 bases identical to TRBD2. The CDR3 runs 19 residues. J lost 1 base, V lost 1 base, and 9 bases had no gene match. Per the germline V gene, CDR1 is GTSNPN and CDR2 is SVGIG (reference sequence). The CDR3 here is CAWSGRTSGRSGNTGELFF. CDR3 sequence (DNA): TGTGCCTGGAGTGGGAGGACTAGCGGGAGAAGTGGGAACACCGGGGAGCTGTTTTTT.

This clonotype has only a few counts. This chain connects TRBV6-1 to TRBJ1-5, with a possible D match to TRBD1 (5 bases). The CDR3 loop spans 15 amino acids. Trimming removed 9 bases from V and 0 bases from J, with 15 bases in between. Germline V gives CDR1 MNHNS, CDR2 SASEGT. The CDR3, as DNA: TGTGCCAGTCATAGGGGCCAGAATAGCAATCAGCCCCAGCATTTT. Amino acids: CASHRGQNSNQPQHF.

There are many counts of this clonotype. V usage is TRBV10-3 and J usage is TRBJ2-7, with TRBD1 matching over 7 bases. The CDR3 has 12 amino acids. Germline V gene lookup returns CDR1 ENHRY and CDR2 SYGVKD. After removal of 8 bases from V and 3 bases from J, the junction contained 4 bases not matched to a gene. The CDR3 DNA reads TGTGCCATCGGGCAGGGGGTCTACGAGCAGTACTTC. It encodes CAIGQGVYEQYF.

This clonotype was recorded many times. This chain links TRBV11-2 with TRBJ2-7; D is ambiguous. Germline CDR1 reads SGHAT; CDR2 reads FQNNGV. The V gene lost 3 bases and the J gene lost 9 bases, with 15 bases spanning the gap. There are 13 residues in the CDR3. CDR3 in DNA: TGTGCCAGCAGCTTCGAAAGACCAGCTCTGCAGTACTTC. Its protein is CASSFERPALQYF.

CDR3 sequence (DNA): TGTGCCAGCAGGGGGGCGGGAGGGGGCCATACGCAGTATTTT. Its translation is CASRGAGGGHTQYF. This rearrangement joins TRBV6-1 to TRBJ2-3; 9 bases align to TRBD2. V lost 6 bases, J lost 7 bases, and 8 bases stayed unmatched. The CDR3 covers 14 residues. CDR1 is MNHNS and CDR2 is SASEGT in the germline V gene.

The V call is TRBV5-1, the J call TRBJ1-5; D is possibly TRBD1 (5 bases). Germline values: CDR1 SGHRS, CDR2 YFSETQ. This CDR3 contains 13 residues. V lost 2 bases, J lost 6 bases, and 9 bases lay in between. CDR3 DNA sequence: TGCGCCAGCAGCTTATTCGGGGGTCAGCCCCAGCATTTT. It specifies CASSLFGGQPQHF.